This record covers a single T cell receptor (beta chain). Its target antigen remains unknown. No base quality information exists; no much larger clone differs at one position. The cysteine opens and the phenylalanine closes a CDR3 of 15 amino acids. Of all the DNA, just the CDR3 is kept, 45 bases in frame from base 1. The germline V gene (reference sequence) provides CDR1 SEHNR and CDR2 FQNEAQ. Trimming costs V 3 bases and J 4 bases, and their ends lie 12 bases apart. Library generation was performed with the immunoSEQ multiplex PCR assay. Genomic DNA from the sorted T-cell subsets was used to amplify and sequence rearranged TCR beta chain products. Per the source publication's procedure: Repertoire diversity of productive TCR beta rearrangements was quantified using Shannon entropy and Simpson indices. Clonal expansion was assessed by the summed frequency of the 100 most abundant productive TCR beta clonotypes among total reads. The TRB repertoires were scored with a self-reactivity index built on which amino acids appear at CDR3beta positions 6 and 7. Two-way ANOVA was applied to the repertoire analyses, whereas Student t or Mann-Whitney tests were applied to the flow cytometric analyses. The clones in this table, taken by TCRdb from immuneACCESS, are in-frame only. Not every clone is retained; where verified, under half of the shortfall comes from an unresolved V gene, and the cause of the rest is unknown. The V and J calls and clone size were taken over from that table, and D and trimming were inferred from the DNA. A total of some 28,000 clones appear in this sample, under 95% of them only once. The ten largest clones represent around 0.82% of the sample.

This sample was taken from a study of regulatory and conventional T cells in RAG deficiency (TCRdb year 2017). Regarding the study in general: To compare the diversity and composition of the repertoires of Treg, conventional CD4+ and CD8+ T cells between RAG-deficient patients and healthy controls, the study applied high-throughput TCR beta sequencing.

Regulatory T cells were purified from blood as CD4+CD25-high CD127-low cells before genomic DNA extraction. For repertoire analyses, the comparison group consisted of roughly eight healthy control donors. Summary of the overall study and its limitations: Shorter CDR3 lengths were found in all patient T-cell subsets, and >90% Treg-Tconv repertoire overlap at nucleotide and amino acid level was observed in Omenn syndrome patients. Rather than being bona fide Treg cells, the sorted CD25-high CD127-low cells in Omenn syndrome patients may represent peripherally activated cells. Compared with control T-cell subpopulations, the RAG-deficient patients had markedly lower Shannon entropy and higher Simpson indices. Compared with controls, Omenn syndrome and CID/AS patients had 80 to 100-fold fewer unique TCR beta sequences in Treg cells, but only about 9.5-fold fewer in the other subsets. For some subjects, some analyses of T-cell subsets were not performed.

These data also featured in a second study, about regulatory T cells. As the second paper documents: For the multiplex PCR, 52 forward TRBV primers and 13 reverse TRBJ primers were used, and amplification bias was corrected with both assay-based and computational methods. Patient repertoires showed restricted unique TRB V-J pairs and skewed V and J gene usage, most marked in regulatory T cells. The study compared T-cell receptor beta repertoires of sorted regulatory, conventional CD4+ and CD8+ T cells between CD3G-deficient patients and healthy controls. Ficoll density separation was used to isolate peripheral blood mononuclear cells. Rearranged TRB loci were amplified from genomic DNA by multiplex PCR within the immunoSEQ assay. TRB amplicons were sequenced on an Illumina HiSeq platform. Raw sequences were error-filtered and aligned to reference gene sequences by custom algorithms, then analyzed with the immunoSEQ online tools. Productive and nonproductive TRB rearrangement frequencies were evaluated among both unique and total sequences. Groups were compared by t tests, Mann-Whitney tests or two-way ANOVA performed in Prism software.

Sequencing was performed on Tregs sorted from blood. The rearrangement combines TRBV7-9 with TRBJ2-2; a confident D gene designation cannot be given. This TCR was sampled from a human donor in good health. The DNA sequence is TGTGCCAGCAGCTTCGCCCGCACAAGCACCGGGGAGCTGTTTTTT. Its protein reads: CASSFARTSTGELFF.